This T cell receptor (beta chain) emerged from a study of neoadjuvant anti-PD-1 for oral cavity cancer. V lost 6 bases and J lost 1; bases outside the gene matches: 9. The CDR3 contains 16 residues. Germline CDR1 and CDR2: LNHDA and SQIVND (reference sequence). Libraries were prepared by immunoSEQ multiplex PCR; TCRdb keeps only in-frame clonotypes and omits some of them. The repertoire holds about 42,000 clones, with 75% to 80% as singletons. Time point here: after neoadjuvant nivolumab, at surgical resection. Sequenced here: PBMCs, sampled after nivolumab (anti-PD-1) treatment. The TCR sequence derives from a person aged 40 to 85 with oral cavity squamous cell carcinoma. The chain combines TRBV19 with TRBJ2-4, with 7 nucleotides matching TRBD2. CDR3 residues: CASSTWGGEAKNIQYF. Written as DNA, the CDR3 is TGTGCCAGTAGCACCTGGGGAGGGGAGGCCAAAAACATTCAGTACTTC.